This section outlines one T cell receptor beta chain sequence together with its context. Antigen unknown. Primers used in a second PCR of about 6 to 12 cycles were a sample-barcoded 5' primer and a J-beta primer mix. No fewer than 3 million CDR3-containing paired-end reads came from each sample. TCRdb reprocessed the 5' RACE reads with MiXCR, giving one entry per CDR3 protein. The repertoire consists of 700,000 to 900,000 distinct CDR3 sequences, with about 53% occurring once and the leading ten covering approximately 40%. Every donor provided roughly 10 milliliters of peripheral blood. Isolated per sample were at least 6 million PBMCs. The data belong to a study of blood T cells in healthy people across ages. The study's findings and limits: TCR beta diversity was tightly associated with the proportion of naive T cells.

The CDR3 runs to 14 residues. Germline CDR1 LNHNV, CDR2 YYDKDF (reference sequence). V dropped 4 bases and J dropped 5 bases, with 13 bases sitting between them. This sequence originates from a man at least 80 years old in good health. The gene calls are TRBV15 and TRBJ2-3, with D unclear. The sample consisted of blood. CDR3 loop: CATSTPRRLDTQYF. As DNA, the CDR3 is TGTGCCACCAGCACCCCCCGGCGGTTAGATACGCAGTATTTT.